This TCR beta chain was obtained from a study of blood T cell repertoires in COVID-19. The overall study: Sources were T cells, B-cell-depleted T cells, or PBMCs; the material itself was cDNA or gDNA.

The V and J ends lost 8 bases and 1 base, in that order; junction bases with no gene match: 4. The germline gives CDR1 SNHLY, CDR2 FYNNEI. This CDR3 is built from 13 residues. In the authors' workflow: Amplification of reference gene primers provided the estimated nucleated cell counts. The method was immunoSEQ multiplex PCR; TCRdb's version includes in-frame clones alone and lacks a portion of them. D and trimming come from the DNA, and the V and J calls and clone size come from that table. The sample records 150,000 to 200,000 clones, approximately 80% being singletons. The chain employs TRBV2 and TRBJ2-7, with TRBD2 identical over 8 bases. Sequenced: peripheral blood. The sequence came from a human donor with acute or convalescent COVID-19. The donor label of this sample is uncertain. CDR3: CASGSGRSYEQYF. The CDR3 DNA reads TGTGCCAGCGGGAGCGGGAGATCCTACGAGCAGTACTTC.